Described below is a single TCR beta chain sequence and its context. Its cognate antigen is unknown. V dropped 5 bases and J dropped 5 bases, with 10 bases sitting between them. CDR3 length equals 13 residues. The germline V gene has CDR1 SGHRS and CDR2 YFSETQ. Each cDNA molecule carried a unique molecular identifier. From the 5' RACE reads, TCRdb called clonotypes with MiXCR, one entry per CDR3 protein. The sample consists of tens of thousands of distinct CDR3 sequences, roughly 12% of them appearing once. This sample is part of a study of early T cells in non-severe SARS-CoV-2 infection. The wider study: Unpaired chains resulted from sequencing bulk RNA of unsorted whole blood. Study results and limitations: Matching against VDJdb likely underestimated virus-specific expansions, favoring anti-spike CD8.

Source material: whole blood. The receptor was isolated from an adult who was a healthcare worker with PCR-confirmed SARS-CoV-2 infection or an uninfected control (not recorded which). The rearrangement links TRBV5-1 to TRBJ1-4, with unresolved D. CDR3 DNA: TGCGCCAGCAGTCTCGGATCAAATGAAAAACTGTTTTTT. It yields the protein CASSLGSNEKLFF.